Listed below are T cell receptor beta chains from one sample, sequenced in a study of siplizumab effects on memory and regulatory T cells. Assay used: immunoSEQ multiplex PCR; TCRdb lists only in-frame clones, some missing. The repertoire includes 100,000 or so clones, 93% of them detected once, and approximately 0.32% sits in the top ten. The sample was CD4+ T cells sorted from blood. The receptors stem from a human donor in good health. CDR3s include the opening cysteine and the closing phenylalanine or tryptophan. Fields, in order: D gene, V gene, J gene, clone size, CDR3 protein, CDR3 DNA. The D gene is left open where the match is weak. Only some rows state a clone size, as once, few, many or a class for expanded clones.

TRBD2	TRBV4-1	TRBJ2-3	NA	CASSQLAGGTDTQYF	TGCGCCAGCAGCCAACTAGCGGGGGGCACAGATACGCAGTATTTT
NA	TRBV5-4	TRBJ1-3	few	CASSLEGRNTIYF	TGTGCCAGCAGCTTGGAAGGGCGAAACACCATATATTTT
NA	TRBV6-5	TRBJ2-7	NA	CASSRRDEQYF	TGTGCCAGCAGTCGTAGGGACGAGCAGTACTTC
TRBD1	TRBV4-1	TRBJ1-3	NA	CASSQTGGPGNTIYF	TGCGCCAGCAGCCAGACAGGGGGCCCTGGAAACACCATATATTTT
TRBD1	TRBV27	TRBJ1-4	NA	CASSLRGIGGGGFEKLFF	TGTGCCAGCAGTTTAAGGGGCATTGGAGGAGGGGGCTTTGAAAAACTGTTTTTT
NA	TRBV2	TRBJ2-3	NA	CASSEARGEGTQYF	TGTGCCAGCAGTGAAGCAAGGGGAGAGGGTACGCAGTATTTT
NA	TRBV6-1	TRBJ1-1	NA	CASSGDRPGAF	TGTGCCAGCAGTGGAGACCGCCCGGGAGCCTTT
NA	TRBV7-9	TRBJ2-3	NA	CASSPSWAPQGTQYF	TGTGCCAGCAGCCCATCCTGGGCCCCTCAGGGTACGCAGTATTTT
NA	TRBV18	TRBJ2-2	once	CASSRPRVLGELFF	TGTGCCAGCTCACGCCCCAGGGTTCTCGGGGAGCTGTTTTTT
NA	TRBV6-5	TRBJ2-3	once	CASTTRGSDTQYF	TGTGCCAGCACCACCCGGGGGTCAGATACGCAGTATTTT
NA	TRBV21-1	TRBJ1-2	NA	CASSKGRRCSNGYTF	TGTGCCAGCAGCAAAGGCCGGCGGTGCTCGAATGGCTACACCTTC
NA	TRBV7-9	TRBJ2-1	NA	CASSSNYRVRYNEQFF	TGTGCCAGCAGCTCAAATTACAGGGTAAGGTACAATGAGCAGTTCTTC
NA	TRBV7-9	TRBJ1-4	NA	CASSLGQDHEKLFF	TGTGCCAGCAGCTTAGGCCAGGACCATGAAAAACTGTTTTTT
TRBD2	TRBV6-5	TRBJ2-1	NA	CASSYSGAGGRNEQFF	TGTGCCAGCAGTTACTCAGGAGCGGGGGGAAGGAATGAGCAGTTCTTC
NA	TRBV5-6	TRBJ1-4	NA	CASSPGLAESEKLFF	TGTGCCAGCAGCCCGGGACTGGCCGAGAGTGAAAAACTGTTTTTT
TRBD1	TRBV6-1	TRBJ1-4	NA	CASSERRTGREKLFF	TGTGCCAGCAGTGAAAGGAGGACAGGACGAGAAAAACTGTTTTTT
NA	TRBV23-1	TRBJ1-2	NA	CASSQSGGYGYTF	TGCGCCAGCAGTCAATCTGGCGGCTATGGCTACACCTTC
NA	TRBV13	TRBJ2-2	NA	CASSTYVAVGGTGELFF	TGTGCCAGCAGCACATACGTCGCGGTGGGAGGCACCGGGGAGCTGTTTTTT
TRBD1	TRBV5-4	TRBJ2-7	NA	CASSPDRAAYEQYF	TGTGCCAGCAGCCCCGACAGGGCCGCCTACGAGCAGTACTTC
TRBD2	TRBV30	TRBJ2-1	NA	CAWRRGGASEQFF	TGTGCCTGGAGGCGCGGGGGGGCCTCTGAGCAGTTCTTC
NA	TRBV30	TRBJ2-1	NA	CAWTLAVYNEQFF	TGTGCCTGGACCCTGGCTGTCTACAATGAGCAGTTCTTC
NA	TRBV4-3	TRBJ1-2	NA	CASSPGDRLRGYTF	TGCGCCAGCAGCCCCGGAGACAGGCTGAGAGGCTACACCTTC
TRBD1	TRBV19	TRBJ2-2	NA	CASSSRGPGTGELFF	TGTGCCAGTAGTTCCAGGGGGCCGGGTACCGGGGAGCTGTTTTTT
TRBD1	TRBV5-6	TRBJ1-6	NA	CASSFWDRALTLHF	TGTGCCAGCAGCTTCTGGGACAGGGCGCTTACCCTCCACTTT
NA	TRBV11-3	TRBJ2-5	NA	CASSQGETQYF	TGTGCCAGCAGCCAAGGGGAGACCCAGTACTTC
NA	TRBV15	TRBJ1-5	NA	CATSLQGGNNQPQHF	TGTGCCACCAGTTTACAGGGAGGGAACAATCAGCCCCAGCATTTT
NA	TRBV6-4	TRBJ2-3	NA	CASSDSGRLVDTQYF	TGTGCCAGCAGTGACAGTGGGAGATTGGTAGATACGCAGTATTTT
TRBD1	TRBV19	TRBJ1-5	NA	CASNRGLQPQHF	TGTGCCAGTAACAGGGGATTGCAGCCCCAGCATTTT
NA	TRBV30	TRBJ1-2	NA	CAWTSGHYGYTF	TGTGCCTGGACTTCAGGGCACTATGGCTACACCTTC
TRBD1	TRBV27	TRBJ1-2	NA	CASRGTGQGYTF	TGTGCCAGCAGGGGGACAGGGCAGGGCTACACCTTC
NA	TRBV11-2	TRBJ2-7	NA	CASSHAYEQYF	TGTGCCAGCAGCCACGCCTACGAGCAGTACTTC
NA	TRBV7-8	TRBJ2-7	NA	CASSPNRNRGGVYEQYF	TGTGCCAGCAGCCCAAACCGGAACAGGGGCGGGGTTTACGAGCAGTACTTC
NA	TRBV11-2	TRBJ2-4	NA	CASSLGSARIAKNIQYF	TGTGCCAGCAGCTTAGGTTCCGCGCGAATAGCCAAAAACATTCAGTACTTC
NA	TRBV9	TRBJ2-5	NA	CASSGSERGQYF	TGTGCCAGCAGCGGTTCGGAGAGGGGCCAGTACTTC
NA	TRBV7-8	TRBJ1-6	NA	CASSQLGGHSNSPLHF	TGTGCCAGCAGCCAATTGGGGGGACATTCAAATTCACCCCTCCACTTT
NA	TRBV7-9	TRBJ2-3	NA	CASSSPRGGGYTDTQYF	TGTGCCAGCAGCTCACCCCGAGGGGGGGGATACACAGATACGCAGTATTTT
NA	TRBV5-1	TRBJ2-1	NA	CASNLRPWREHEQFF	TGCGCCAGCAACTTGCGTCCGTGGCGGGAACATGAGCAGTTCTTC
TRBD1	TRBV5-1	TRBJ1-5	NA	CASSLGQGDQPQHF	TGCGCCAGCAGCTTGGGACAGGGGGATCAGCCCCAGCATTTT
NA	TRBV5-1	TRBJ1-1	NA	CASSGGMNTEAFF	TGCGCCAGCAGCGGCGGAATGAACACTGAAGCTTTCTTT
TRBD1	TRBV6-1	TRBJ1-5	NA	CASSGDRGRLNQPQHF	TGTGCCAGCAGTGGGGACAGGGGGCGTTTAAATCAGCCCCAGCATTTT
NA	TRBV6-1	TRBJ2-2	NA	CASSEEIGAGELFF	TGTGCCAGCAGTGAGGAGATTGGGGCCGGGGAGCTGTTTTTT
NA	TRBV19	TRBJ1-2	NA	CASSAAGLYGYTF	TGTGCCAGTAGCGCAGCAGGGCTCTATGGCTACACCTTC
NA	TRBV2	TRBJ2-7	NA	CASSAGFEQYF	TGTGCCAGCAGTGCCGGGTTCGAGCAGTACTTC
NA	TRBV11-2	TRBJ2-7	NA	CASSPSDGPYEQYF	TGTGCCAGCAGCCCTAGCGACGGACCCTACGAGCAGTACTTC
TRBD1	TRBV29-1	TRBJ1-4	NA	CSGQTGGAANEKLFF	TGCAGCGGACAGACAGGGGGCGCAGCTAATGAAAAACTGTTTTTT
NA	TRBV7-2	TRBJ2-7	NA	CASSLGPLSSYEQYF	TGTGCCAGCAGCTTAGGGCCTCTGAGCTCCTACGAGCAGTACTTC
NA	TRBV19	TRBJ1-6	NA	CASSIKGDNSPLHF	TGTGCCAGTAGTATCAAGGGGGACAATTCACCCCTCCACTTT
TRBD1	TRBV7-2	TRBJ1-2	NA	CASSLDRGGYGYTF	TGTGCCAGCAGCTTGGACAGGGGCGGCTATGGCTACACCTTC
TRBD2	TRBV11-2	TRBJ2-5	NA	CASSLVPSGAGTQYF	TGTGCCAGCAGCTTAGTTCCTAGCGGGGCGGGGACCCAGTACTTC
TRBD1	TRBV5-1	TRBJ2-5	NA	CASSFGVGVTGPSETQYF	TGCGCCAGCAGCTTCGGAGTGGGTGTGACAGGGCCCTCAGAGACCCAGTACTTC